Below are 26 T cell receptor beta chains sequenced from a single sample in a study of cytomegalovirus exposure and HLA in healthy donors. The PCR ran on 60 Vbeta and 13 Jbeta primers. Profiling relied on immunoSEQ multiplex PCR, and the TCRdb table lists in-frame clones only, not all of them. The table records about 130,000 clones, around 63% of them present only once. Sequencing was performed on PBMCs. Receptors were obtained from a human donor in good health.

The chain links TRBV6-6 to TRBJ2-7, with D perhaps TRBD2 (6 bases). The CDR3 length is 15 residues. The germline gives CDR1 MNHNY, CDR2 SVGAGI (reference sequence). V shed 0 bases and J shed 5 bases, with 14 bases lying between them. The CDR3: CASSYSSGPLDEQYF. The CDR3 nucleotides are TGTGCCAGCAGTTACTCTAGCGGCCCCTTGGACGAGCAGTACTTC.

The rearrangement uses TRBV11-3 and TRBJ2-2; no definite D call. Germline CDR1 and CDR2: SGHNT and YENEEA. The CDR3 length is 13 residues. V dropped 5 bases and J dropped 4 bases, with 8 bases sitting between them. As DNA, the CDR3 is TGTGCCAGCAGCGCCACTTTCACCGGGGAGCTGTTTTTT. Its translation is CASSATFTGELFF.

This sequence joins TRBV18 and TRBJ2-3, with 10 bases fitting TRBD2. The CDR3 sequence is 16 residues long. Germline assignment: CDR1 KGHSH and CDR2 LQKENI. V was pared by 2 bases and J by 6 bases, with 8 bases of the junction left unmatched. The CDR3 region is CASSPYASGSRDTQYF. For the CDR3, the DNA is TGTGCCAGCTCACCATATGCTAGCGGGAGTCGTGATACGCAGTATTTT. Supplemented by reference TRBV18 and TRBJ2-3, the full variable domain reads NAGVMQNPRHLVRRRGQEARLRCSPMKGHSHVYWYRQLPEEGLKFMVYLQKENIIDESGMPKERFSAEFPKEGPSILRIQQVVRGDSAAYFCASSPYASGSRDTQYFGPGTRLTVL.

The chain links TRBV6-1 to TRBJ2-5, with TRBD1 identical over 8 bases. The CDR3 covers 15 residues. V trimming: 5 bases; J trimming: 5 bases; junction bases outside the gene matches: 10. Germline V gives CDR1 MNHNS, CDR2 SASEGT. The CDR3 loop reads CASSLDREMWETQYF. CDR3 coding DNA: TGTGCCAGCAGTTTGGACAGGGAAATGTGGGAGACCCAGTACTTC.

The chain has TRBV2 and TRBJ2-3; TRBD1 matches 7 bases. The CDR3 spans 14 residues. From germline, CDR1 is SNHLY and CDR2 FYNNEI. V lost 4 bases and J lost 4; bases outside the gene matches: 5. CDR3 coding DNA: TGTGCCAGCAGTGGTCAGGGGGTATCAGATACGCAGTATTTT. Encoded protein: CASSGQGVSDTQYF.

This clone came up a few times. The chain uses TRBV6-6 and TRBJ1-2, with D unresolved. The CDR3 totals 15 residues. V was cut by 9 bases and J by 0 bases, with 17 bases left in between. Germline CDR1 and CDR2: MNHNY and SVGAGI (reference sequence). The chain's CDR3 is CASRAGGRTNYGYTF. CDR3 in DNA: TGTGCCAGTAGGGCGGGCGGTAGGACTAACTATGGCTACACCTTC.

The CDR3, as DNA: TGCGCCAGCAGCTTGAGGGCAGGGGGCACGAGCACTGAAGCTTTCTTT. This gives the protein CASSLRAGGTSTEAFF. The rearrangement links TRBV5-1 to TRBJ1-1, with TRBD1 matching 8 bases. The CDR3 extends over 16 amino acids. In germline, CDR1 is SGHRS, CDR2 YFSETQ. The V segment lost 1 base and the J segment 4 bases; nucleotides outside the gene matches: 9.

This clone was counted a single time. The J gene is TRBJ2-1, the V gene TRBV28, with a weak D call TRBD2 (6 bases). Germline CDR1 is MDHEN and CDR2 is SYDVKM. Deletions cut 2 bases from V and 8 bases from J, with 16 bases between. This CDR3 comprises 15 residues. CDR3 amino acids: CASSLGPSGRYEQFF. The CDR3 DNA sequence: TGTGCCAGCAGTTTAGGGCCCTCGGGGAGGTATGAGCAGTTCTTC.

The rearrangement joins TRBV28 to TRBJ2-7; 9 bases fit TRBD1. CDR1 and CDR2 (germline): MDHEN, SYDVKM. Losses at the gene ends were 5 bases for V and 5 bases for J; bases not matched to a gene: 7. The CDR3 runs 14 residues. This CDR3 reads CASSPGQGLDEQYF. The CDR3 DNA reads as TGTGCCAGCAGTCCGGGACAGGGTTTGGACGAGCAGTACTTC.

This sequence joins TRBV5-1 and TRBJ2-3, with TRBD2 matching over 9 bases. Trimming cost V 4 bases and J 5 bases; bases outside gene matches: 8. This CDR3 is 15 amino acids long. The germline CDR1 and CDR2 sequences are SGHRS and YFSETQ. In DNA, the CDR3 is TGCGCCAGCAGCCCGCCAGGAGCGGGAGGAGATACGCAGTATTTT. Amino acids: CASSPPGAGGDTQYF.

The CDR3 loop reads CASNGGPGLAGVEAYNEQFF. The DNA for the CDR3 is TGTGCCAGCAACGGGGGACCGGGACTAGCGGGAGTAGAGGCCTACAATGAGCAGTTCTTC. The V gene is TRBV5-4, the J gene TRBJ2-1; the match to TRBD2 covers 14 bases. This CDR3 contains 20 residues. In germline, CDR1 is SGHNT, CDR2 YYREEE (reference sequence). V was clipped by 6 bases and J by 2 bases; unmatched bases: 16.

The V gene is TRBV19, the J gene TRBJ2-3; 9 nucleotides match TRBD2. The V segment lost 5 bases and the J segment 3 bases; nucleotides outside the gene matches: 9. Germline V gene sequence: CDR1 LNHDA, CDR2 SQIVND (reference sequence). The CDR3 runs to 16 residues. As DNA, the CDR3 is TGTGCCAGTAGTCCCCTCCGGCTAGCGGGGACAGATACGCAGTATTTT. It is translated as CASSPLRLAGTDTQYF.

This rearrangement joins TRBV28 to TRBJ2-1, with 13 bases fitting TRBD2. CDR1 is MDHEN and CDR2 is SYDVKM in the germline V gene. The CDR3 runs to 18 residues. V shed 5 bases and J 3 bases; nucleotides not matched to a gene: 10. The CDR3 spells CASSTRGTSGTNYNEQFF. The CDR3 DNA sequence: TGTGCCAGCAGTACGCGGGGGACTAGCGGGACCAACTACAATGAGCAGTTCTTC.

In its sample, this clone was seen once. The V call is TRBV7-3, the J call TRBJ2-1, with D tentatively TRBD2 (5 bases). Germline V CDR1 and CDR2: SGHTA, FQGTGA. The CDR3 has 14 amino acids. Trimming took off 1 base at V and 9 bases at J, with 13 bases between the two ends. The DNA of the CDR3 is TGTGCCAGCAGCTTAATGGGAGACTTTGGTGAGCAGTTCTTC. Translated, it gives CASSLMGDFGEQFF.

Only a few counts were recorded for this clone. The genes are TRBV4-3 and TRBJ2-5; 8 bases agree with TRBD1. V lost 1 base and J lost 4; bases outside the gene matches: 17. CDR1 is LGHNA, CDR2 YSLEER, per germline. The CDR3 length is 19 residues. The CDR3 region is CASSQVRMGRQGAAETQYF. Here the CDR3 DNA reads TGCGCCAGCAGCCAAGTCAGGATGGGTCGGCAGGGGGCTGCAGAGACCCAGTACTTC.

This rearrangement joins TRBV5-4 to TRBJ1-1, with 7 bases aligning to TRBD1. Trimming cost V 6 bases and J 1 base; bases outside gene matches: 15. Germline V gene sequence: CDR1 SGHNT, CDR2 YYREEE (reference sequence). This CDR3 is 17 amino acids long. The CDR3 reads CASKQWRQGGGNTEAFF. The CDR3 DNA is TGTGCCAGCAAACAATGGCGACAGGGAGGAGGGAACACTGAAGCTTTCTTT.

This sequence joins TRBV14 and TRBJ2-2; 7 nucleotides align to TRBD1. With V trimmed by 2 bases and J by 0 bases, 15 bases remained unmatched. The germline gives CDR1 SGHDN, CDR2 FVKESK. CDR3 length equals 20 residues. The chain's CDR3 is CASSQYPGRRTGSNTGELFF. The CDR3 DNA sequence: TGTGCCAGCAGCCAATACCCAGGTCGTCGGACAGGTTCGAACACCGGGGAGCTGTTTTTT.

The genes are TRBV19 and TRBJ2-7; TRBD2 agrees at 7 bases. The CDR3 covers 17 residues. CDR1 is LNHDA, CDR2 SQIVND, per germline (reference sequence). V dropped 3 bases and J dropped 0; count of bases not matched to a gene: 11. Written as DNA, the CDR3 is TGTGCCAGTAGTATGCTGGTGGGGCTAGCGGACTCCTACGAGCAGTACTTC. Amino acid sequence: CASSMLVGLADSYEQYF. The full variable domain, its missing parts supplied by reference TRBV19 and TRBJ2-7, is DGGITQSPKYLFRKEGQNVTLSCEQNLNHDAMYWYRQDPGQGLRLIYYSQIVNDFQKGDIAEGYSVSREKKESFPLTVTSAQKNPTAFYLCASSMLVGLADSYEQYFGPGTRLTVT.

There are a few counts of this clone. The gene calls are TRBV29-1 and TRBJ1-1; no reliable D call. Looked up from germline, CDR1 is SQVTM and CDR2 is ANQGSEA. The CDR3 runs 12 residues. Trimming pared 4 bases from V and 0 bases from J, leaving 6 bases between. The CDR3 sequence is CSVAHVNTEAFF. The CDR3 nucleotides are TGCAGCGTTGCACATGTGAACACTGAAGCTTTCTTT. Full variable domain (outside the CDR3, taken from reference TRBV29-1 and TRBJ1-1): SAVISQKPSRDICQRGTSLTIQCQVDSQVTMMFWYRQQPGQSLTLIATANQGSEATYESGFVIDKFPISRPNLTFSTLTVSNMSPEDSSIYLCSVAHVNTEAFFGQGTRLTVV.

The CDR3 region is CASGLVQGGKNEKLFF. For the CDR3, the DNA is TGTGCTAGTGGTTTGGTGCAGGGAGGCAAAAACGAAAAACTGTTTTTT. This chain uses TRBV12-5 with TRBJ1-4; a weak D match, TRBD1 (5 bases). Germline CDR1 is LGHNT and CDR2 is FRNRAP. The ends were cut back, 0 bases at V and 8 bases at J, with 16 bases in the middle. This CDR3 is 16 amino acids long.

The chain uses TRBV7-3 and TRBJ2-1, with 9 nucleotides matching TRBD2. Germline trimming cut 3 bases from V and 7 bases from J; bases unmatched to any gene: 1. Germline values: CDR1 SGHTA, CDR2 FQGTGA. This CDR3 contains 13 residues. CDR3: CASSFAGGNEQFF. CDR3 sequence (DNA): TGTGCCAGCAGCTTTGCGGGAGGGAATGAGCAGTTCTTC.

The gene calls are TRBV5-6 and TRBJ2-7; 9 bases are shared with TRBD2. The CDR3 is 14 residues long. Trimming cost V 6 bases and J 0 bases; bases outside gene matches: 4. The germline V gene has CDR1 SGHDT and CDR2 YYEEEE. The CDR3 DNA follows: TGTGCCAGCATGCGGGAGGGGTACTCCTACGAGCAGTACTTC. As protein: CASMREGYSYEQYF.

CDR3 in amino acids: CASGDRQNYNEQFF. Here the CDR3 DNA reads TGTGCCAGCGGGGACAGGCAGAACTACAATGAGCAGTTCTTC. The chain links TRBV6-5 to TRBJ2-1; 8 nucleotides match TRBD1. Germline CDR1 MNHEY, CDR2 SVGAGI. Trimming at V came to 8 bases and at J to 3 bases, leaving 6 bases not matched to a gene. The CDR3 length is 14 residues.

The rearrangement links TRBV28 to TRBJ2-5; 8 bases fit TRBD2. V was pared by 8 bases and J by 5 bases, with 10 bases of the junction left unmatched. The CDR3 has 14 residues. Germline assignment: CDR1 MDHEN and CDR2 SYDVKM. Here the CDR3 reads CASGRLAGRETQYF. The DNA for the CDR3 is TGTGCCAGCGGTCGTCTAGCGGGCCGGGAGACCCAGTACTTC.

The chain is built from TRBV11-2 and TRBJ1-3; D call uncertain. CDR3 size: 16 residues. CDR1 is SGHAT and CDR2 is FQNNGV in the germline V gene. The V end was cut by 5 bases, the J end by 0 bases, with 14 bases between. The CDR3 DNA is TGTGCCAGCAGCACCCAGACTCTGGGCTCTGGAAACACCATATATTTT. Protein: CASSTQTLGSGNTIYF.

The chain links TRBV5-1 to TRBJ1-3; D not certain. The CDR3 length is 14 residues. In germline, CDR1 is SGHRS, CDR2 YFSETQ. Trimming took off 3 bases at V and 0 bases at J, with 7 bases between the two ends. CDR3 sequence (DNA): TGCGCCAGCAGCTCTGACAACTCTGGAAACACCATATATTTT. It is translated as CASSSDNSGNTIYF.